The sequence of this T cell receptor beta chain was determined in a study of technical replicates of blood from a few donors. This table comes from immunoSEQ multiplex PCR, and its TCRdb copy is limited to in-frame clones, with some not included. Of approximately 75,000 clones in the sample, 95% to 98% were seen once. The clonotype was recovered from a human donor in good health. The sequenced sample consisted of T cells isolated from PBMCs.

For the CDR3, the DNA is TGTGCCAGCAGTCTTCGCCAGAACTATGGCTACACCTTC. Protein product: CASSLRQNYGYTF. V gene TRBV6-6 combines with J gene TRBJ1-2; D remains unclear. The germline gives CDR1 MNHNY, CDR2 SVGAGI (reference sequence). Trimming took 5 bases from V and 2 from J, leaving 9 bases between them. CDR3 length: 13 residues.